This T cell receptor beta chain was retrieved from a study of shared clonotypes between healthy human individuals. Study-wide points: It was expected that sequencing depth would affect clonotype sharing among donors. The four-donor shared clonotypes exceeded non-shared clonotypes in generation probability, with non-shared ones scoring lower.

The CDR3 consists of 15 residues. V was cut by 4 bases and J by 0 bases, with 14 bases left in between. Germline CDR1 and CDR2: SGHRS and YFSETQ. With regard to this clone: No antigen is known for it.

Clones were read by immunoSEQ multiplex PCR, and TCRdb kept only the in-frame ones, dropping some. The table lists 2 million to 3 million clones, around nine tenths of them singletons, with roughly 0.13% in the top ten. This rearrangement joins TRBV5-1 to TRBJ2-7; D is perhaps TRBD1 (6 bases). The TCR comes from a man aged 18 to 29 in good health. Sequencing used naive CD4+ T cells sorted from blood. Noted subset: CD45RA+ positively selected. Here the CDR3 reads CASSPGHRSSYEQYF. The CDR3 nucleotides read TGCGCCAGCAGCCCGGGACACCGGAGCTCCTACGAGCAGTACTTC. Together with reference TRBV5-1 and TRBJ2-7, the CDR3 gives the full variable domain: KAGVTQTPRYLIKTRGQQVTLSCSPISGHRSVSWYQQTPGQGLQFLFEYFSETQRNKGNFPGRFSGRQFSNSRSEMNVSTLELGDSALYLCASSPGHRSSYEQYFGPGTRLTVT.